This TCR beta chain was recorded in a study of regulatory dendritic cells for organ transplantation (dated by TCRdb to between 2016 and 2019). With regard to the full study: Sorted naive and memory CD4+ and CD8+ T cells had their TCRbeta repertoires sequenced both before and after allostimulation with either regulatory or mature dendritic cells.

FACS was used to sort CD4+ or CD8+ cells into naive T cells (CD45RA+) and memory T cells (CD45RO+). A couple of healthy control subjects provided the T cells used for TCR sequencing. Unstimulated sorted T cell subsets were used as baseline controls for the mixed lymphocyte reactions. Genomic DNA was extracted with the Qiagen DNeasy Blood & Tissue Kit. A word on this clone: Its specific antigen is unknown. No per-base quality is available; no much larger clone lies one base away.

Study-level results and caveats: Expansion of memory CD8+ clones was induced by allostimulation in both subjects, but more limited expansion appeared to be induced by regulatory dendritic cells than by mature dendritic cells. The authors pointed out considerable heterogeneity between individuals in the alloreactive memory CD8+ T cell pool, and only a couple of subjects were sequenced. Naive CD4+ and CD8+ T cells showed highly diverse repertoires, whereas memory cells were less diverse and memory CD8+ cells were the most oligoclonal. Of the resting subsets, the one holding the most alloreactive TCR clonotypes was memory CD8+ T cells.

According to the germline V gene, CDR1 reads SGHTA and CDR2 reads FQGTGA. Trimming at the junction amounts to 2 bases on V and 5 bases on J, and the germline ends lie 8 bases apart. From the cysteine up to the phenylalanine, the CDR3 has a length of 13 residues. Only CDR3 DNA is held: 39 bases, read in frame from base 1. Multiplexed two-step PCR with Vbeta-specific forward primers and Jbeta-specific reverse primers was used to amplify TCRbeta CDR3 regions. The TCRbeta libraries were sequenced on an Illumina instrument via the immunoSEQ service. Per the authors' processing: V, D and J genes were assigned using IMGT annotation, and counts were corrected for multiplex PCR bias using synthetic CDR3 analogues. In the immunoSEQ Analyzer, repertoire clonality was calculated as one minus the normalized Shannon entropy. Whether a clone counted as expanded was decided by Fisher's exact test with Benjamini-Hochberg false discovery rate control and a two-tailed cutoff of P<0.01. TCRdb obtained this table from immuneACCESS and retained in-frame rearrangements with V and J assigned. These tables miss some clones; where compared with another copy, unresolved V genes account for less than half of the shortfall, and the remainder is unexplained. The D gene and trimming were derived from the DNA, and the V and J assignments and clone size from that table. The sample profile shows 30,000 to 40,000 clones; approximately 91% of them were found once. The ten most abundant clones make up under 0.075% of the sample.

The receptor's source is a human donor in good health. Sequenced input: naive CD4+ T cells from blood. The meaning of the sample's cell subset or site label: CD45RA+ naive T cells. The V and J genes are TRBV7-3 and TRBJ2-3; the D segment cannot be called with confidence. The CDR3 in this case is CASSLDPVDTQYF. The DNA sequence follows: TGTGCCAGCAGCTTAGACCCGGTAGATACGCAGTATTTT.